The 31 T cell receptor beta chains listed next were all sequenced from one sample in a study of cytomegalovirus exposure and HLA in healthy donors. The repertoire was sequenced with immunoSEQ multiplex PCR; TCRdb's copy has only in-frame clones and lacks some. The sample has about 64,000 clones, about 95% seen once; the top ten hold 5.8%. Sequencing was performed on PBMCs. All receptors come from a young woman in good health and CMV-seropositive.

This sequence joins TRBV9 and TRBJ2-7; D is perhaps TRBD1 (5 bases). Germline CDR1 SGDLS, CDR2 YYNGEE. Deletions cut 4 bases from V and 4 bases from J, with 18 bases between. The CDR3 loop spans 15 amino acids. CDR3 sequence (DNA): TGTGCCAGCAGCCCAGGGCTCAGCGCCGGTTACGAGCAGTACTTC. It codes for CASSPGLSAGYEQYF.

This clone appeared once. The V and J genes are TRBV4-2 and TRBJ1-1; TRBD1 agrees at 7 bases. The V and J ends lost 4 bases and 1 base, in that order; junction bases with no gene match: 6. The CDR3 runs 15 residues. Per the germline V gene, CDR1 is LGHNA and CDR2 is YNFKEQ. As DNA, the CDR3 is TGTGCCAGCAGCCGAAATACAGGGGAGAACACTGAAGCTTTCTTT. Translating gives CASSRNTGENTEAFF.

The chain uses TRBV27 and TRBJ1-5, with a possible D match to TRBD1 (5 bases). Deletions cut 5 bases from V and 6 bases from J, with 11 bases between. Looked up from germline, CDR1 is MNHEY and CDR2 is SMNVEV (reference sequence). The CDR3 has 13 residues. CDR3 in amino acids: CASSRWGGQPQHF. The DNA of the CDR3 is TGTGCCAGCAGTCGGTGGGGCGGTCAGCCCCAGCATTTT.

V and J are TRBV7-3 and TRBJ2-1; 13 positions match TRBD2. V lost 5 bases and J lost 10; bases outside the gene matches: 5. CDR3 size: 14 residues. Germline CDR1 is SGHTA and CDR2 is FQGTGA. Here the CDR3 DNA reads TGTGCCAGCAGCCCGGGACTAGCGGGAATAGAGCAGTTCTTC. Amino acids: CASSPGLAGIEQFF.

V is TRBV30 and J is TRBJ2-5; TRBD2 matches 14 bases. Trimming at V came to 8 bases and at J to 2 bases, leaving 4 bases not matched to a gene. CDR1 and CDR2 (germline): GTSNPN, SVGIG (reference sequence). The CDR3 extends over 14 amino acids. The CDR3 nucleotides are TGTGCCCTGGGACTAGCGGGGGCACAAGAGACCCAGTACTTC. Protein: CALGLAGAQETQYF.

The chain links TRBV7-9 to TRBJ1-3; no clear D gene. V was shortened by 1 base and J by 0 bases, with 7 bases between the two germline ends. CDR3 length: 15 residues. CDR1 and CDR2 from the germline V gene are SEHNR and FQNEAQ (reference sequence). For the CDR3, the DNA is TGTGCCAGCAGCTTAGGAGTAGCCTCTGGAAACACCATATATTTT. Protein product: CASSLGVASGNTIYF.

This chain joins TRBV6-5 and TRBJ1-2; a weak D match, TRBD1 (6 bases). The CDR3 sequence is 13 residues long. Between the trimmed V and J ends, which lost 4 bases and 5 bases, there was a span of 11 bases. Looked up from germline, CDR1 is MNHEY and CDR2 is SVGAGI. CDR3 sequence (DNA): TGTGCCAGCAGTTCTCATCAGGGGTATGGCTACACCTTC. It yields the protein CASSSHQGYGYTF.

The V gene is TRBV5-4, the J gene TRBJ2-2; D uncertain. The CDR3 has 16 amino acids. V was pared by 4 bases and J by 0 bases, with 13 bases between. Germline CDR1 is SGHNT and CDR2 is YYREEE (reference sequence). The CDR3 nucleotides read TGTGCCAGCAGCCACCCGACTCTCTCGAACACCGGGGAGCTGTTTTTT. Translated, it gives CASSHPTLSNTGELFF.

This chain joins TRBV6-1 and TRBJ1-1; TRBD1 might be the D (5 bases). V gave up 7 bases and J gave up 2 bases, with 14 bases separating them. The CDR3 has 14 amino acids. CDR1 is MNHNS and CDR2 is SASEGT in the germline V gene. CDR3 sequence (DNA): TGTGCCAGCATTAACCTCCAGGGAAACACTGAAGCTTTCTTT. Translating gives CASINLQGNTEAFF.

This chain uses TRBV9 with TRBJ2-1; tentative D call: TRBD2 (7 bases). Germline CDR1 and CDR2: SGDLS and YYNGEE. V was cut by 3 bases and J by 3 bases, with 13 bases left in between. CDR3 size: 15 residues. CDR3 protein: CASSASGTNYNEQFF. The CDR3 bases are TGTGCCAGCAGCGCGAGCGGGACAAACTACAATGAGCAGTTCTTC.

The genes are TRBV10-3 and TRBJ1-4, with a possible D match to TRBD1 (6 bases). V lost 5 bases and J 8 bases, leaving 18 bases between the germline ends. The CDR3 is 15 amino acids. Germline V CDR1 and CDR2: ENHRY, SYGVKD. In DNA, the CDR3 is TGTGCCATCAGTCCCCGGGACACGCCTGGGGAAAAACTGTTTTTT. This sequence encodes CAISPRDTPGEKLFF.

This clone was detected once. V and J are TRBV6-1 and TRBJ2-3; 10 bases agree with TRBD2. Trimming at V came to 7 bases and at J to 6 bases, leaving 10 bases not matched to a gene. The CDR3 contains 15 residues. Germline CDR1 reads MNHNS; CDR2 reads SASEGT. CDR3: CASTGTSGVPDTQYF. In DNA form, the CDR3 reads TGTGCCAGCACCGGAACTAGCGGGGTCCCGGATACGCAGTATTTT.

The chain joins TRBV7-6 to TRBJ1-3, with a possible D match to TRBD1 (6 bases). In germline, CDR1 is SGHVS, CDR2 FNYEAQ. Trimming removed 1 base at V and 0 bases at J, with 19 bases between. The CDR3 spans 19 residues. The CDR3 DNA reads as TGTGCCAGCAGCTTAGGAGGCAGGGGTTTGGTTGACTCTGGAAACACCATATATTTT. Its protein is CASSLGGRGLVDSGNTIYF.

V and J are TRBV6-5 and TRBJ2-7, with 7 bases matching TRBD2. Germline loops: CDR1 MNHEY, CDR2 SVGAGI. The J segment lost 4 bases and the V segment lost 3 bases, leaving 6 bases of the junction unmatched. The CDR3 runs 14 residues. CDR3: CASSYLGRGYEQYF. The CDR3 bases are TGTGCCAGCAGTTATTTAGGGAGGGGTTACGAGCAGTACTTC.

V usage is TRBV30 and J usage is TRBJ1-2; 10 nucleotides agree with TRBD1. The germline V gene has CDR1 GTSNPN and CDR2 SVGIG (reference sequence). The CDR3 is made up of 18 amino acids. V gave up 0 bases and J gave up 6 bases; unmatched junction bases: 16. The chain's CDR3 is CAWSVLGGTGANPNGYTF. The CDR3 bases are TGTGCCTGGAGTGTACTAGGGGGGACAGGGGCCAACCCTAATGGCTACACCTTC.

The chain couples TRBV28 to TRBJ1-1; 9 nucleotides align to TRBD1. The ends lost 4 bases at V and 5 bases at J; junction bases unmatched: 2. This CDR3 is built from 13 residues. Germline CDR1 is MDHEN and CDR2 is SYDVKM. CDR3 region: CASSWDRVTEAFF. Here the CDR3 DNA reads TGTGCCAGCAGTTGGGACAGGGTGACTGAAGCTTTCTTT.

The chain is built from TRBV6-1 and TRBJ1-1, with 7 bases identical to TRBD1. This CDR3 comprises 14 residues. Germline CDR1 and CDR2: MNHNS and SASEGT. The V segment lost 8 bases and the J segment 6 bases; nucleotides outside the gene matches: 12. The CDR3 DNA follows: TGTGCCAGCCACCAGGGACAGACGAGTCCTGAAGCTTTCTTT. Translated, it gives CASHQGQTSPEAFF.

This clone has only one observation. The chain links TRBV6-5 to TRBJ2-7; a weak D match, TRBD2 (6 bases). CDR1 MNHEY and CDR2 SVGAGI come from the germline V gene. The CDR3 spans 12 residues. Trimming shortened V by 6 bases and J by 9 bases, and 15 bases separated the two germline ends. CDR3 in DNA: TGTGCCAGCAGACCCACCATGGGGGGGCAGTACTTC. Translated, it gives CASRPTMGGQYF.

This clone occurred once. The V gene is TRBV5-5, the J gene TRBJ2-6; perhaps TRBD1 as D (5 bases). Trimming removed 7 bases from V and 1 base from J, with 15 bases in between. The CDR3 spans 16 residues. Germline CDR1 reads SGHKS; CDR2 reads YYEKEE (reference sequence). CDR3 coding DNA: TGTGCCAGCGCTAGGGGTTTGGCATCTGGGGCCAACGTCCTGACTTTC. Amino acids: CASARGLASGANVLTF.

The count of this clone is one. This chain uses TRBV5-1 with TRBJ2-2, with 10 nucleotides matching TRBD1. The CDR3 has 17 amino acids. With 0 bases clipped from V and 4 bases from J, the junction kept 6 bases outside the gene matches. Germline V gene lookup returns CDR1 SGHRS and CDR2 YFSETQ. CDR3 protein: CASSLEGGDRGTGELFF. The CDR3 DNA follows: TGCGCCAGCAGCTTGGAAGGTGGGGACAGGGGCACCGGGGAGCTGTTTTTT.

J is TRBJ1-2 and V is TRBV5-6; maybe TRBD1 (6 bases). The CDR3 runs to 14 residues. Germline CDR1 is SGHDT and CDR2 is YYEEEE. V was cut by 4 bases and J by 3 bases, with 13 bases left in between. CDR3 sequence reads: CASSVNRVHYGYTF. CDR3 nucleotides: TGTGCCAGCAGCGTCAACAGGGTACACTATGGCTACACCTTC.

This clone was picked up one time. This chain connects TRBV5-6 to TRBJ2-7; 13 nucleotides agree with TRBD2. Germline V gene sequence: CDR1 SGHDT, CDR2 YYEEEE. This CDR3 has 18 residues. The J segment lost 4 bases and the V segment lost 1 base, leaving 11 bases of the junction unmatched. Here the CDR3 DNA reads TGTGCCAGCAGCTTGTTCGGACTAGCGGGAGAGCGAGCATACGAGCAGTACTTC. Residues: CASSLFGLAGERAYEQYF.

This clone was seen once. The chain carries TRBV5-4 and TRBJ1-5; TRBD1 aligns across 7 bases. Germline V lookup: CDR1 SGHNT, CDR2 YYREEE (reference sequence). V was clipped by 3 bases and J by 2 bases; unmatched bases: 2. The CDR3 sequence is 14 residues long. The CDR3 loop is CASSSGTGNQPQHF. The CDR3 DNA reads as TGTGCCAGCAGCTCCGGGACAGGCAATCAGCCCCAGCATTTT.

The CDR3 coding sequence is TGTGCCACCAGCAGAGGAATGAGAGAATTCTCTGGAAACACCATATATTTT. Its protein product is CATSRGMREFSGNTIYF. This chain connects TRBV15 to TRBJ1-3; no definite D call. CDR1 is LNHNV and CDR2 is YYDKDF in the germline V gene (reference sequence). V lost 1 base to trimming and J lost 0 bases, with 13 bases between them. The CDR3 has 17 amino acids.

This chain links TRBV27 with TRBJ2-1, with 7 nucleotides matching TRBD1. CDR3 length: 15 residues. Per the germline V gene, CDR1 is MNHEY and CDR2 is SMNVEV (reference sequence). Unmatched junction bases numbered 2, after V lost 3 bases and J lost 0 bases. CDR3: CASSFGDSSYNEQFF. For the CDR3, the DNA is TGTGCCAGCAGTTTCGGGGACAGCTCCTACAATGAGCAGTTCTTC.

The rearrangement uses TRBV27 and TRBJ2-4, with 8 bases aligning to TRBD1. Germline lookup yields CDR1 MNHEY and CDR2 SMNVEV (reference sequence). The CDR3 is 14 residues long. Unmatched junction bases numbered 6, after V lost 5 bases and J lost 6 bases. In DNA, the CDR3 is TGTGCCAGCAGTCCGGACAGGGATGGAAACATTCAGTACTTC. This translates into CASSPDRDGNIQYF.

The gene calls are TRBV29-1 and TRBJ2-3; maybe TRBD2 (5 bases). CDR1 and CDR2 (germline): SQVTM, ANQGSEA. The ends were cut back, 2 bases at V and 1 base at J, with 10 bases in the middle. This CDR3 contains 14 residues. CDR3 in amino acids: CSVELLGGTDTQYF. The CDR3 DNA sequence: TGCAGCGTTGAACTGCTGGGAGGCACAGATACGCAGTATTTT.

About this clone itself: One end of the junction does not line up with germline, which may come from a read error. The V gene is TRBV29-1, the J gene TRBJ1-1, with D perhaps TRBD1 (6 bases). The germline V gene encodes CDR1 SQVTM and CDR2 ANQGSEA. This CDR3 has 13 residues. This chain's CDR3 is CSVPNRAHTEAFF. The CDR3 DNA follows: TGCAGCGTTCCTAACAGGGCCCACACCGAAGCTTTCTTT.

The CDR3 region is CASSFAGTNEKLFF. CDR3 coding DNA: TGTGCCAGCAGCTTCGCAGGGACTAATGAAAAACTGTTTTTT. The rearrangement links TRBV7-2 to TRBJ1-4, with TRBD1 as a possible D gene (5 bases). Trimming took 3 bases from V and 2 from J, leaving 7 bases between them. CDR3 size: 14 residues. Germline assignment: CDR1 SGHTA and CDR2 FQGNSA.

This rearrangement joins TRBV19 to TRBJ1-1; D is ambiguous. The CDR3 sequence is 14 residues long. The V end was cut by 2 bases, the J end by 1 base, with 8 bases between. CDR1 and CDR2 (germline): LNHDA, SQIVND (reference sequence). The CDR3 loop reads CASSIKRENTEAFF. CDR3 nucleotide sequence: TGTGCCAGTAGTATAAAACGGGAGAACACTGAAGCTTTCTTT.

This clone was found a few times. The rearrangement uses TRBV6-1 and TRBJ2-3; TRBD1 aligns across 9 bases. This CDR3 region has 14 residues. The germline gives CDR1 MNHNS, CDR2 SASEGT. Trimming removed 3 bases from V and 5 bases from J; junction bases left unmatched: 3. The CDR3 reads CASSEGQGGDTQYF. CDR3 DNA: TGTGCCAGCAGTGAGGGACAGGGCGGAGATACGCAGTATTTT.